This paragraph reports one T cell receptor beta chain. Per germline, CDR1 MDHEN and CDR2 SYDVKM. The CDR3 length is 12 residues. The data were taken from a study of blood T cell repertoires in COVID-19. Study context: The United States, Italy and Spain provided the acute and convalescent COVID-19 samples. T cells, B-cell-depleted T cells, or PBMCs provided the cDNA or gDNA that served as material.

Repertoires were generated with immunoSEQ multiplex PCR, while TCRdb's copy carries only in-frame clones and drops some. The sample carries hundreds of thousands of clones, around nine tenths recorded once. This TCR came from a man in his sixties who had recovered from COVID-19. Sequencing was done on a sample of peripheral blood. The chain has TRBV28 and TRBJ2-1; tentative D call: TRBD2 (5 bases). CDR3 DNA: TGTGCTTCCACCAGCGGAGCCGATGAGCAGTTCTTC. Translation: CASTSGADEQFF.